One and the same sample provided the 30 T cell receptor beta chains below, sequenced in a study of vaccination effects on CD4 cells after COVID-19 (dated by TCRdb to the early 2020s). Their cognate antigens are unknown. The receptor library was made with the immunoSEQ multiplex PCR assay. In TCRdb, the immuneACCESS table is reduced to in-frame sequences with V and J assigned. These tables do not hold every clone; where another copy was compared, an unresolved V gene accounts for under half, and the others remain unexplained. This sample comprises some 59,000 clones, around 86% of them detected only once. About 2.6% of the sample lies in the top ten. To identify antigen-specific CD4+ T cell clonotypes by their expansion, the ViraFEST assay first stimulated PBMC with viral peptide pools and then applied TCR sequencing. After less than 13 days of culture, CD4+ T cells were isolated with the EasySep CD4+ T cell isolation kit.

The source was CD4+ T cells from PBMCs cultured with HCoV-229E spike peptides, collected before COVID-19 vaccination. The cell subset or site label for this specimen denotes: HCoV-229E spike overlapping peptide pool stimulation. The receptors originated from a human donor who received a COVID-19 vaccine.

This clone was observed a handful of times. CDR3 sequence: CASSSDGNTEAFF. The CDR3 bases are TGTGCCAGCAGCTCGGACGGCAACACTGAAGCTTTCTTT. The rearrangement uses TRBV7-8 and TRBJ1-1; the D is unclear. Germline CDR1 SGHVS, CDR2 FQNEAQ. The CDR3 consists of 13 residues. The V end was cut by 4 bases, the J end by 2 bases, with 8 bases between.

This sequence joins TRBV10-1 and TRBJ2-3; D tentatively fits TRBD1 or TRBD2 (5 bases each). CDR3 length: 13 amino acids. Looked up from germline, CDR1 is WNHNN and CDR2 is SYGVQD (reference sequence). The germline V and J ends were trimmed by 4 bases and 6 bases, with 11 bases remaining between them. CDR3 nucleotides: TGCGCCAGCAGTGGGGGGTCTCTGGATACGCAGTATTTT. Amino acids: CASSGGSLDTQYF.

The genes are TRBV5-1 and TRBJ2-5; TRBD1 might be the D (6 bases). The V end lost 0 bases, the J end lost 1 base, and 13 bases lay between the germline ends. CDR3 length equals 16 residues. In germline, CDR1 is SGHRS, CDR2 YFSETQ. The CDR3 region has the DNA TGCGCCAGCAGCTTGGGGTTAGGGACACTCCAAGAGACCCAGTACTTC. This codes for CASSLGLGTLQETQYF.

CDR3 nucleotide sequence: TGTGCCAGCAGCTCAACTTATATAACCCCCCTAGGGGAGAACACTGAAGCTTTCTTT. This sequence encodes CASSSTYITPLGENTEAFF. V and J are TRBV7-6 and TRBJ1-1; tentatively, D is TRBD1 (5 bases). CDR3 size: 19 residues. The V end lost 4 bases, the J end lost 1 base, and 25 bases lay between the germline ends. Germline CDR1 and CDR2: SGHVS and FNYEAQ.

The chain has TRBV7-2 and TRBJ2-7, with 11 nucleotides matching TRBD2. Germline loops: CDR1 SGHTA, CDR2 FQGNSA. The CDR3 length is 13 residues. Losses at the gene ends were 5 bases for V and 5 bases for J; bases not matched to a gene: 2. The CDR3 loop reads CASSPSGGNEQYV. The CDR3 region has the DNA TGTGCCAGCAGCCCTAGCGGGGGGAACGAGCAGTACGTC.

Turning to this clone: A read error may produce the germline difference seen at one junction end. The chain employs TRBV6-5 and TRBJ2-1; D possibly uses TRBD1 or TRBD2 (6 bases each). Germline V CDR1 and CDR2: MNHEY, SVGAGI. The CDR3 is made up of 12 amino acids. For the CDR3, the DNA is TGTGCCAGCACCTCCCCCACAGGGCCGGGGGTCTTC. It translates to CASTSPTGPGVF.

This chain links TRBV19 with TRBJ1-2, with TRBD1 matching over 9 bases. The CDR3 covers 13 residues. Trimming at V came to 7 bases and at J to 2 bases, leaving 2 bases not matched to a gene. Germline values: CDR1 LNHDA, CDR2 SQIVND (reference sequence). The CDR3 sequence is CASTGTGNYGYTF. Here the CDR3 DNA reads TGTGCCAGTACCGGGACAGGGAACTATGGCTACACCTTC.

This chain joins TRBV2 and TRBJ1-2; maybe TRBD1 (6 bases). V was clipped by 7 bases and J by 0 bases, with 15 bases between them. CDR3 size: 15 residues. CDR1 and CDR2 (germline): SNHLY, FYNNEI. The CDR3, as DNA: TGTGCCAGCACGGACAGACCGGGAGCTAACTATGGCTACACCTTC. The encoded protein is CASTDRPGANYGYTF.

The gene calls are TRBV9 and TRBJ1-1; D possibly corresponds to TRBD1 (6 bases). The germline V gene encodes CDR1 SGDLS and CDR2 YYNGEE. This CDR3 has 16 amino acids. Trimming left V 0 bases short and J 4 bases short, with 16 bases between. As DNA, the CDR3 is TGTGCCAGCAGCGTAGACCGGGACATGATGGGCACTGAAGCTTTCTTT. Amino acid sequence: CASSVDRDMMGTEAFF.

The genes are TRBV7-2 and TRBJ2-2; possibly TRBD2 for D (6 bases). Looked up from germline, CDR1 is SGHTA and CDR2 is FQGNSA. This CDR3 has 16 amino acids. Between the trimmed V and J ends, which lost 1 base and 4 bases, there was a span of 13 bases. Here the CDR3 reads CASSLVAGTVTGELFF. CDR3 DNA: TGTGCCAGCAGCTTAGTTGCGGGGACGGTCACCGGGGAGCTGTTTTTT.

This clone was detected a few times. The chain couples TRBV2 to TRBJ2-1; 10 bases fit TRBD1. The CDR3 contains 15 residues. Germline V gene lookup returns CDR1 SNHLY and CDR2 FYNNEI. Trimming cost V 6 bases and J 2 bases; bases outside gene matches: 4. The CDR3 DNA reads as TGTGCCAGCAGCGAGGACAGGGGGGCCTACAATGAGCAGTTCTTC. Translating it yields CASSEDRGAYNEQFF.

The chain has TRBV5-5 and TRBJ2-7, with 9 bases fitting TRBD2. This CDR3 contains 15 residues. Looked up from germline, CDR1 is SGHKS and CDR2 is YYEKEE (reference sequence). The V gene end was trimmed by 0 bases and the J gene end by 4 bases; junction bases not matched to a gene: 5. The DNA for the CDR3 is TGTGCCAGCAGCTTGGTCCTAGCGGGGATATACGAGCAGTACGTC. It is translated as CASSLVLAGIYEQYV.

The chain joins TRBV2 to TRBJ1-2, with 7 bases that match TRBD1. Germline trimming cut 6 bases from V and 4 bases from J; bases unmatched to any gene: 5. The CDR3 is 13 amino acids. Germline CDR1 reads SNHLY; CDR2 reads FYNNEI. The CDR3: CASSPGQAYGYTF. The CDR3 region has the DNA TGTGCCAGCAGCCCCGGACAGGCCTATGGCTACACCTTC.

The chain carries TRBV2 and TRBJ1-2; D is possibly TRBD1 (6 bases). Germline loops: CDR1 SNHLY, CDR2 FYNNEI. This CDR3 has 13 residues. Trimming left V 6 bases short and J 1 base short, with 9 bases between. The CDR3 here is CASSPRGNYGYTF. In DNA form, the CDR3 reads TGTGCCAGCAGCCCCAGGGGTAACTATGGCTACACCTTC.

The rearrangement uses TRBV29-1 and TRBJ1-4, with 7 bases aligning to TRBD1. J was trimmed by 3 bases and V by 6 bases; bases with no gene match: 7. The CDR3 extends over 14 amino acids. The germline CDR1 and CDR2 sequences are SQVTM and ANQGSEA. The CDR3: CSVPRQGSNEKLFF. The CDR3 bases are TGCAGCGTGCCCAGACAGGGCTCTAATGAAAAACTGTTTTTT.

This clone turned up a few times. The chain is built from TRBV7-9 and TRBJ2-7; 12 nucleotides agree with TRBD1. The CDR3 sequence is 16 residues long. V trimming: 2 bases; J trimming: 4 bases; junction bases outside the gene matches: 6. Germline CDR1 and CDR2: SEHNR and FQNEAQ (reference sequence). CDR3 DNA: TGTGCCAGCAGCTTACCGGGACAGGGGGCTAGGTACGAGCAGTACGTC. It encodes CASSLPGQGARYEQYV.

The V and J genes are TRBV6-2 or TRBV6-3 and TRBJ2-5; the D gene is possibly TRBD2 (6 bases). The V and J ends lost 3 bases and 4 bases respectively, with 15 bases between them. This CDR3 contains 15 residues. CDR1 and CDR2 from the germline V gene are MNHEY and SVGEGT. CDR3 coding DNA: TGTGCCAGCAGTTATACCGGGACTTCAGGAGAGACCCAGTACTTC. It translates to CASSYTGTSGETQYF.

The genes are TRBV7-2 and TRBJ2-5; D is undetermined. With 2 bases removed from V and 4 bases from J, the gap between germline ends came to 8 bases. Per germline, CDR1 SGHTA and CDR2 FQGNSA. This CDR3 comprises 13 residues. CDR3 in amino acids: CASSLRAAETQYF. The CDR3 nucleotides read TGTGCCAGCAGCTTAAGGGCCGCAGAGACCCAGTACTTC.

A few counts support this clone. The rearrangement links TRBV4-3 to TRBJ1-6; 11 bases line up with TRBD1. CDR3 size: 15 residues. V was clipped by 3 bases and J by 10 bases; unmatched bases: 5. CDR1 LGHNA and CDR2 YSLEER come from the germline V gene. CDR3 sequence reads: CASSQDRGLGSPLHF. As DNA, the CDR3 is TGCGCCAGCAGCCAGGACAGGGGGCTCGGATCACCCCTCCACTTT.

The chain links TRBV5-1 to TRBJ2-5, with 8 bases identical to TRBD2. CDR1 SGHRS and CDR2 YFSETQ come from the germline V gene. J lost 4 bases, V lost 2 bases, and 10 bases had no gene match. This CDR3 has 16 residues. As DNA, the CDR3 is TGCGCCAGCAGCTTAACCGGGGGGGCCCTGTTAGAGACCCAGTACTTC. Translating gives CASSLTGGALLETQYF.

The chain recombines TRBV2 with TRBJ2-6; D not certain. From germline, CDR1 is SNHLY and CDR2 FYNNEI. Trimming took 6 bases from V and 0 from J, leaving 0 bases between them. CDR3 length: 12 amino acids. The CDR3: CASSSGANVLTF. CDR3 nucleotide sequence: TGTGCCAGCAGCTCTGGGGCCAACGTCCTGACTTTC.

The gene calls are TRBV27 and TRBJ1-2; 7 bases line up with TRBD1. The CDR3 covers 14 residues. CDR1 is MNHEY and CDR2 is SMNVEV in the germline V gene (reference sequence). Trimming cost V 8 bases and J 5 bases; bases outside gene matches: 11. The CDR3 here is CASLGTDETYGYTF. CDR3 nucleotide sequence: TGTGCCAGCCTCGGGACAGACGAAACTTATGGCTACACCTTC.

This chain links TRBV30 with TRBJ2-3; D call uncertain. Germline V gene lookup returns CDR1 GTSNPN and CDR2 SVGIG (reference sequence). The CDR3 runs 13 residues. V was cut by 0 bases and J by 0 bases, with 4 bases left in between. This CDR3 reads CAWSVQSTDTQYF. CDR3 DNA: TGTGCCTGGAGTGTACAGAGCACAGATACGCAGTATTTT.

The genes are TRBV19 and TRBJ1-4; D uncertain. Trimming left V 5 bases short and J 7 bases short, with 14 bases between. Germline V CDR1 and CDR2: LNHDA, SQIVND (reference sequence). The CDR3 spans 14 residues. CDR3 region: CASSPRTSGEKLFF. CDR3 nucleotides: TGTGCCAGTAGTCCTCGGACCTCAGGTGAAAAACTGTTTTTT. Together with reference TRBV19 and TRBJ1-4, the CDR3 gives the full variable domain: DGGITQSPKYLFRKEGQNVTLSCEQNLNHDAMYWYRQDPGQGLRLIYYSQIVNDFQKGDIAEGYSVSREKKESFPLTVTSAQKNPTAFYLCASSPRTSGEKLFFGSGTQLSVL.

This clone was recorded only once. The chain is built from TRBV7-3 and TRBJ2-1; 10 positions match TRBD1. The germline gives CDR1 SGHTA, CDR2 FQGTGA. V shed 4 bases, J shed 6 bases, and the junction held 12 bases outside the gene matches. The CDR3 is made up of 17 amino acids. The CDR3 here is CASSSPSGTGAFNEQFF. The CDR3 nucleotides read TGTGCCAGCAGCTCACCATCCGGGACAGGGGCCTTCAATGAGCAGTTCTTC.

The chain employs TRBV11-3 and TRBJ2-3; tentative D call: TRBD1 (6 bases). Germline V gene lookup returns CDR1 SGHNT and CDR2 YENEEA. CDR3 length: 15 residues. V lost 9 bases to trimming and J lost 0 bases, with 16 bases between them. Here the CDR3 DNA reads TGTGCCAGTTCCCCACAGGGTGGGAGCACAGATACGCAGTATTTT. Its protein product is CASSPQGGSTDTQYF. The complete variable domain, with remaining parts taken from reference TRBV11-3 and TRBJ2-3, reads EAGVVQSPRYKIIEKKQPVAFWCNPISGHNTLYWYLQNLGQGPELLIRYENEEAVDDSQLPKDRFSAERLKGVDSTLKIQPAELGDSAVYLCASSPQGGSTDTQYFGPGTRLTVL.

The chain couples TRBV4-3 to TRBJ2-2; D assignment may be TRBD1 or TRBD2 (6 bases each). This CDR3 has 17 residues. The V end was cut by 3 bases, the J end by 6 bases, with 20 bases between. The germline V gene encodes CDR1 LGHNA and CDR2 YSLEER. The CDR3 reads CASSQGLGAGIPGELFF. CDR3 bases: TGCGCCAGCAGCCAGGGGTTGGGGGCGGGGATCCCCGGGGAGCTGTTTTTT.

This clone was recorded a few times. The CDR3 here is CASSPLRAGNTEAFF. The CDR3 coding sequence is TGTGCCAGCAGCCCCCTCCGGGCGGGGAACACTGAAGCTTTCTTT. The chain is built from TRBV7-3 and TRBJ1-1; D gene uncertain. CDR3 size: 15 residues. Trimming removed 5 bases at V and 1 base at J, with 14 bases between. Germline assignment: CDR1 SGHTA and CDR2 FQGTGA.

The rearrangement joins TRBV7-2 to TRBJ1-2, with 7 bases matching TRBD1. V was pared by 0 bases and J by 2 bases, with 3 bases of the junction left unmatched. CDR3 length: 15 amino acids. Per the germline V gene, CDR1 is SGHTA and CDR2 is FQGNSA. The CDR3 protein is CASSLAPGQNYGYTF. Written as DNA, the CDR3 is TGTGCCAGCAGCTTAGCTCCGGGACAGAACTATGGCTACACCTTC.

The chain joins TRBV11-1 to TRBJ2-7, with a possible D match to TRBD1 (6 bases). The CDR3 covers 12 residues. V lost 2 bases, J lost 4 bases, and 6 bases lay in between. The germline V gene has CDR1 SGHAT and CDR2 FQDESV (reference sequence). In DNA, the CDR3 is TGTGCCAGCAGCTTAAGGGGGTACGAGCAGTACGTC. This codes for CASSLRGYEQYV.